Below are 23 T cell receptor beta chains sequenced from a single sample in a study of a mutant IDH1 vaccine in newly diagnosed glioma. These TCRs are of unknown antigen specificity. TCRdb keeps only in-frame clones here, not all; method: immunoSEQ multiplex PCR. The repertoire holds approximately 32,000 clones, with approximately 89% as singletons. Time point indicated: week 47, end of study. All doses held 300 ug of mutant IDH1 20-mer peptide, with topical imiquimod. This sample comprised PBMCs, obtained from a glioma patient whose treatment included an IDH1 peptide vaccine. These receptors were taken from a man aged 40-50 years with glioma.

This chain uses TRBV28 with TRBJ2-3, with 10 bases that match TRBD1. J gave up 4 bases and V 8 bases, and 9 bases lay outside the gene matches. The CDR3 has 15 residues. Germline CDR1 MDHEN, CDR2 SYDVKM. The CDR3 DNA reads as TGTGCCAGCGGGTTCGACAGGGGGCTCGCAGATACGCAGTATTTT. As protein: CASGFDRGLADTQYF. Full variable domain (outside the CDR3, taken from reference TRBV28 and TRBJ2-3): DVKVTQSSRYLVKRTGEKVFLECVQDMDHENMFWYRQDPGLGLRLIYFSYDVKMKEKGDIPEGYSVSREKKERFSLILESASTNQTSMYLCASGFDRGLADTQYFGPGTRLTVL.

The chain has TRBV27 and TRBJ1-5; no definite D call. V was trimmed by 1 base and J by 0 bases, leaving 7 bases between them. Germline V gene data show CDR1 as MNHEY and CDR2 as SMNVEV (reference sequence). This CDR3 contains 15 residues. The CDR3 reads CASSLYPASNQPQHF. The DNA of the CDR3 is TGTGCCAGCAGTTTATATCCAGCTAGCAATCAGCCCCAGCATTTT.

The rearrangement links TRBV10-3 to TRBJ1-1; D is ambiguous. Deletions cut 7 bases from V and 2 bases from J, with 11 bases between. The CDR3 is made up of 13 amino acids. Looked up from germline, CDR1 is ENHRY and CDR2 is SYGVKD. The CDR3 nucleotides are TGTGCCATCACTGAAACATCTAACACTGAAGCTTTCTTT. Translating it yields CAITETSNTEAFF.

The chain couples TRBV14 to TRBJ1-2, with D unresolved. Germline V CDR1 and CDR2: SGHDN, FVKESK. This CDR3 is built from 14 residues. V shed 5 bases and J shed 8 bases, with 18 bases lying between them. The CDR3 protein is CASSSRVPVEGYTF. The CDR3 DNA sequence: TGTGCCAGCAGCTCAAGGGTCCCTGTGGAGGGCTACACCTTC.

CDR3 sequence: CASSLSTGNQETQYF. DNA for the CDR3: TGTGCCAGCAGCTTATCGACAGGGAATCAAGAGACCCAGTACTTC. The chain couples TRBV7-8 to TRBJ2-5, with 7 bases matching TRBD1. Germline-derived CDR1 and CDR2 are SGHVS and FQNEAQ. CDR3 length: 15 residues. The ends lost 2 bases at V and 2 bases at J; junction bases unmatched: 5.

The chain is built from TRBV2 and TRBJ2-7, with D perhaps given as TRBD1 or TRBD2 (5 bases each). Germline lookup yields CDR1 SNHLY and CDR2 FYNNEI. CDR3 length: 14 residues. V was trimmed by 6 bases and J by 4 bases, leaving 16 bases between them. The CDR3 coding sequence is TGTGCCAGCAGGGGGGATCGAGCGATATACGAGCAGTACTTC. This translates into CASRGDRAIYEQYF.

The chain links TRBV5-1 to TRBJ2-3, with D maybe TRBD1 (6 bases). Trimming shortened V by 0 bases and J by 6 bases, and 14 bases separated the two germline ends. CDR1 and CDR2 (germline): SGHRS, YFSETQ. The CDR3 sequence is 15 residues long. CDR3 amino acids: CASSLDAGVSDTQYF. CDR3 bases: TGCGCCAGCAGCTTGGATGCAGGGGTATCCGATACGCAGTATTTT.

This chain joins TRBV19 and TRBJ2-4; D not resolved. V was clipped by 3 bases and J by 3 bases, with 9 bases between them. The germline CDR1 and CDR2 sequences are LNHDA and SQIVND (reference sequence). The CDR3 consists of 14 residues. In nucleotides, the CDR3 is TGTGCCAGTAGTATGTCGTCCGACAAAAACATTCAGTACTTC. It specifies CASSMSSDKNIQYF.

The CDR3 region has the DNA TGCGCCAGCCTTCAGGGGAACCCTAGCACAGATACGCAGTATTTT. The encoded protein is CASLQGNPSTDTQYF. The chain uses TRBV5-1 and TRBJ2-3, with D possibly being TRBD1 (6 bases). Germline-derived CDR1 and CDR2 are SGHRS and YFSETQ. The CDR3 extends over 15 amino acids. V lost 7 bases, J lost 0 bases, and 15 bases lay in between.

This rearrangement joins TRBV6-4 to TRBJ1-1; tentatively, D is TRBD1 (5 bases). The V end lost 2 bases, the J end lost 2 bases, and 6 bases lay between the germline ends. In germline, CDR1 is MRHNA, CDR2 SNTAGT. This CDR3 is 13 amino acids long. CDR3: CASSDRDNTEAFF. For the CDR3, the DNA is TGTGCCAGCAGTGACCGGGACAACACTGAAGCTTTCTTT.

Only a few counts were recorded for this clone. The CDR3 protein is CASSESSRADGYTF. The CDR3 coding sequence is TGTGCCAGCAGTGAATCTAGCAGGGCGGATGGCTACACCTTC. This chain links TRBV2 with TRBJ1-2; D perhaps matches TRBD1 (5 bases). The CDR3 runs to 14 residues. The germline gives CDR1 SNHLY, CDR2 FYNNEI. V was pared by 2 bases and J by 6 bases, with 13 bases between. The whole variable domain, remainder taken from reference TRBV2 and TRBJ1-2, is EPEVTQTPSHQVTQMGQEVILRCVPISNHLYFYWYRQILGQKVEFLVSFYNNEISEKSEIFDDQFSVERPDGSNFTLKIRSTKLEDSAMYFCASSESSRADGYTFGSGTRLTVV.

The rearrangement links TRBV6-1 to TRBJ2-5, with D maybe TRBD2 (5 bases). V lost 8 bases to trimming and J lost 4 bases, with 11 bases between them. The CDR3 runs 12 residues. The germline gives CDR1 MNHNS, CDR2 SASEGT. In nucleotides, the CDR3 is TGTGCCAGCCGATCCCTAGCAGAGACCCAGTACTTC. Translating it yields CASRSLAETQYF.

This chain uses TRBV9 with TRBJ1-2; the D gene is possibly TRBD1 (5 bases). Germline lookup yields CDR1 SGDLS and CDR2 YYNGEE. The CDR3 spans 16 residues. With 3 bases removed from V and 7 bases from J, the gap between germline ends came to 22 bases. The CDR3 nucleotides are TGTGCCAGCAGCGGACGTCTTAGCAGGGTATCGACTGGCTACACCTTC. Protein sequence: CASSGRLSRVSTGYTF.

The CDR3 bases are TGTGCCAGCAGTTTCCGGACAGGGGCAACCACAGATACGCAGTATTTT. Amino acids: CASSFRTGATTDTQYF. This chain connects TRBV11-2 to TRBJ2-3, with TRBD1 matching 9 bases. The CDR3 loop spans 16 amino acids. Trimming cost V 6 bases and J 2 bases; bases outside gene matches: 9. Germline CDR1 SGHAT, CDR2 FQNNGV.

The CDR3 DNA sequence: TGTGCCAGCTCACCACGAGGAGGGAGCAATCAGCCCCAGCATTTT. It translates to CASSPRGGSNQPQHF. This chain joins TRBV18 and TRBJ1-5; no definite D call. The CDR3 runs 15 residues. Trimming stripped 1 base from V and 1 base from J, with 8 bases between. Per germline, CDR1 KGHSH and CDR2 LQKENI. Drawing the rest from reference TRBV18 and TRBJ1-5, the complete variable domain is NAGVMQNPRHLVRRRGQEARLRCSPMKGHSHVYWYRQLPEEGLKFMVYLQKENIIDESGMPKERFSAEFPKEGPSILRIQQVVRGDSAAYFCASSPRGGSNQPQHFGDGTRLSIL.

The chain joins TRBV6-6 to TRBJ2-7, with 7 bases identical to TRBD2. The V gene's germline CDR1 is MNHNY and CDR2 SVGAGI (reference sequence). After removal of 7 bases from V and 2 bases from J, the junction contained 8 bases not matched to a gene. This CDR3 region has 14 residues. As DNA, the CDR3 is TGTGCCAGCACCCTCAGCGGGGAGGCCTACGAGCAGTACTTC. This translates into CASTLSGEAYEQYF.

This chain uses TRBV5-4 with TRBJ2-5, with 9 bases fitting TRBD2. This CDR3 contains 17 residues. Germline loops: CDR1 SGHNT, CDR2 YYREEE (reference sequence). V shed 5 bases and J 4 bases; nucleotides not matched to a gene: 15. The CDR3 reads CASSSRAGGPIGETQYF. For the CDR3, the DNA is TGTGCCAGCAGTAGCCGGGCGGGGGGGCCAATCGGAGAGACCCAGTACTTC.

The chain joins TRBV6-4 to TRBJ1-2; TRBD1 agrees at 9 bases. J was trimmed by 5 bases and V by 4 bases; bases with no gene match: 14. This CDR3 spans 17 amino acids. From germline, CDR1 is MRHNA and CDR2 SNTAGT. The CDR3 region is CASSAISGTGMVYGYTF. DNA of the CDR3: TGTGCCAGCAGTGCTATATCCGGGACAGGGATGGTTTATGGCTACACCTTC.

This clone was picked up a small number of times. The chain couples TRBV27 to TRBJ2-3; no clear D. With 4 bases removed from V and 4 bases from J, the gap between germline ends came to 15 bases. This CDR3 has 15 amino acids. The V gene's germline CDR1 is MNHEY and CDR2 SMNVEV (reference sequence). The CDR3 DNA follows: TGTGCCAGCAGTTCGTTCACTCTTTTTCCAGATACGCAGTATTTT. This sequence encodes CASSSFTLFPDTQYF.

This CDR3 is CASSEPGQGYGYTF. The CDR3 region has the DNA TGTGCCAGCAGTGAACCCGGACAGGGCTATGGCTACACCTTC. The J gene is TRBJ1-2, the V gene TRBV2; the match to TRBD1 covers 8 bases. V was pared by 2 bases and J by 4 bases, with 3 bases of the junction left unmatched. Per the germline V gene, CDR1 is SNHLY and CDR2 is FYNNEI. CDR3 length: 14 amino acids.

This sequence joins TRBV7-3 and TRBJ2-7; perhaps TRBD1 as D (6 bases). Deletions cut 2 bases from V and 5 bases from J, with 10 bases between. CDR3 length: 13 residues. Germline values: CDR1 SGHTA, CDR2 FQGTGA. The CDR3: CASSLGQPNEQYF. The CDR3 DNA reads as TGTGCCAGCAGCTTAGGACAGCCGAACGAGCAGTACTTC.

The CDR3 here is CATSRDRGNEQFF. The CDR3 DNA reads as TGTGCCACCAGCAGAGATCGGGGCAATGAGCAGTTCTTC. This chain connects TRBV15 to TRBJ2-1, with D maybe TRBD2 (5 bases). Trimming shortened V by 0 bases and J by 6 bases, and 6 bases separated the two germline ends. This CDR3 has 13 amino acids. CDR1 is LNHNV, CDR2 YYDKDF, per germline (reference sequence).

The chain has TRBV4-1 and TRBJ2-5, with TRBD2 matching over 8 bases. The junction had 17 bases not matched to a gene; V was cut back by 0 bases and J by 5 bases. Germline CDR1 MGHRA, CDR2 YSYEKL. The CDR3 extends over 19 amino acids. Here the CDR3 reads CASSQEKAGVPLGGETQYF. The CDR3 DNA reads TGCGCCAGCAGCCAAGAGAAAGCGGGAGTACCCTTAGGAGGGGAGACCCAGTACTTC.